These 3 T cell receptor beta chains were sequenced from one sample in a study of cytomegalovirus exposure and HLA in healthy donors. This PCR relied on a set of 60 Vbeta primers and 13 Jbeta primers. Data came from immunoSEQ multiplex PCR; TCRdb stores just in-frame clones and leaves some out. Altogether fewer than 250,000 clones are present, about 80% being singletons, with the ten largest covering roughly a tenth. Sequenced input: PBMCs. Receptor source: a woman aged 45-60 years in good health and CMV-seropositive.

The chain has TRBV19 and TRBJ2-2; 7 positions match TRBD2. The CDR3 runs 16 residues. Germline loops: CDR1 LNHDA, CDR2 SQIVND (reference sequence). Losses at the gene ends were 3 bases for V and 6 bases for J; bases not matched to a gene: 10. The chain's CDR3 is CASSMGGVKRAGELFF. The DNA for the CDR3 is TGTGCCAGTAGTATGGGGGGGGTAAAACGCGCCGGGGAGCTGTTTTTT.

The genes are TRBV7-9 and TRBJ2-5; TRBD1 matches at 9 bases. The V segment lost 6 bases and the J segment 5 bases; nucleotides outside the gene matches: 7. CDR3 length equals 14 residues. Per germline, CDR1 SEHNR and CDR2 FQNEAQ (reference sequence). CDR3 loop: CASSHTGGRETQYF. The CDR3 bases are TGTGCCAGCAGTCATACAGGGGGCAGGGAGACCCAGTACTTC.

V usage is TRBV19 and J usage is TRBJ1-6; possible D gene TRBD1, 6 bases. The CDR3 runs to 16 residues. CDR1 LNHDA and CDR2 SQIVND come from the germline V gene (reference sequence). V lost 3 bases, J lost 5 bases, and 14 bases lay in between. The CDR3 DNA reads as TGTGCCAGTAGTATCCCCAGGGGCGCCGATAATTCACCCCTCCACTTT. It is translated as CASSIPRGADNSPLHF.